Presented here are 32 T cell receptor beta chains from one specimen sequenced in a study of T cells in Graves' hyperthyroidism and ophthalmopathy (dated by TCRdb to between 2017 and 2020). The library was built by means of multiplex PCR. TCRdb shows the sequencer as Illumina HiSeq 2000. The TCR beta CDR3 regions were amplified from RNA transcripts. The TCR CDR3 was subjected to a first round of RT-PCR using the HTBI primer set and the Qiagen OneStep RT-PCR kit. TCRdb cleaned the public reads at Q25 with fastp, built clones with MiXCR and kept in-frame beta chains. Rows with a matching CDR3 protein are joined into one entry that keeps the most common DNA and genes. Recorded for this sample are under 350,000 distinct CDR3 sequences; roughly 18% of them occurred a single time. The ten top clones hold around 54% of the sample. Material: blood. The receptors originated from a woman aged 45-60 years with Graves' hyperthyroidism.

This clonotype has a handful of counts. The rearrangement joins TRBV6-6 to TRBJ1-1, with TRBD1 matching 12 bases. V was clipped by 0 bases and J by 0 bases; unmatched bases: 5. This CDR3 region has 18 residues. Germline-derived CDR1 and CDR2 are MNHNY and SVGAGI (reference sequence). The CDR3 DNA sequence: TGTGCCAGCAGTTACTCGGAGGGACAGGGGGCTGTGAACACTGAAGCTTTCTTT. Translating it yields CASSYSEGQGAVNTEAFF.

This clonotype showed up many times. V and J are TRBV27 and TRBJ1-5, with D possibly being TRBD1 (5 bases). CDR3 length equals 15 residues. From germline, CDR1 is MNHEY and CDR2 SMNVEV (reference sequence). V lost 2 bases to trimming and J lost 2 bases, with 10 bases between them. The CDR3: CASSLPGAGNQPQHF. The CDR3 DNA sequence: TGTGCCAGCAGTTTACCCGGGGCGGGCAATCAGCCCCAGCATTTT.

This clonotype showed up just a few times. The V call is TRBV3-1, the J call TRBJ2-7, with TRBD2 matching 10 bases. CDR3 length: 15 amino acids. Trimming removed 6 bases from V and 6 bases from J; junction bases left unmatched: 11. Germline CDR1 and CDR2: LGHDT and YNNKEL (reference sequence). CDR3 protein: CASRVSGRAFCEQYF. The CDR3 bases are TGTGCCAGCAGAGTGAGCGGGAGGGCCTTCTGCGAGCAGTACTTC.

Ten or more counts support this clonotype. The chain combines TRBV30 with TRBJ2-5; possible D gene TRBD2, 6 bases. CDR3 length equals 12 residues. The germline V and J ends were trimmed by 5 bases and 4 bases, with 11 bases remaining between them. Germline loops: CDR1 GTSNPN, CDR2 SVGIG (reference sequence). CDR3 in DNA: TGTGCCTGGGGGGGGAGGCGAGAGACCCAGTACTTC. Encoded protein: CAWGGRRETQYF.

The chain links TRBV10-3 to TRBJ1-6; D ambiguous. The CDR3 consists of 15 residues. Germline values: CDR1 ENHRY, CDR2 SYGVKD. V was trimmed by 4 bases and J by 5 bases, leaving 12 bases between them. Here the CDR3 DNA reads TGTGCCATCAGTGCCCTGACACTAGATAATTCACCCCTCCACTTT. Translated: CAISALTLDNSPLHF.

This clonotype was seen more than once but under ten times. The chain employs TRBV2 and TRBJ1-4, with D possibly matching TRBD1 (5 bases). This CDR3 has 13 amino acids. Looked up from germline, CDR1 is SNHLY and CDR2 is FYNNEI. V lost 4 bases and J lost 4, with 7 bases in between. The CDR3 protein is CASSAGNNEKLFF. The CDR3 DNA reads TGTGCCAGCAGTGCAGGGAATAATGAAAAACTGTTTTTT.

This clonotype was counted at least ten times. The V and J genes are TRBV5-8 and TRBJ1-1; unclear D gene. Per germline, CDR1 SGHTS and CDR2 YDEGEE. This CDR3 is built from 14 residues. Trimming shortened V by 1 base and J by 6 bases, and 13 bases separated the two germline ends. The CDR3 sequence is CASSLSAFHAEAFF. DNA of the CDR3: TGTGCCAGCAGCTTGTCCGCGTTTCATGCTGAAGCTTTCTTT.

This clonotype has just a few counts. This chain connects TRBV24-1 to TRBJ2-1; 7 bases line up with TRBD1. CDR1 is KGHDR and CDR2 is SFDVKD in the germline V gene. Trimming cost V 5 bases and J 0 bases; bases outside gene matches: 15. CDR3 length: 19 residues. CDR3 region: CATSGKRGQGDSSYNEQFF. CDR3 coding DNA: TGTGCCACCAGTGGCAAGAGGGGGCAGGGGGACAGCTCCTACAATGAGCAGTTCTTC.

This clonotype was recorded a few times. The chain links TRBV20-1 to TRBJ2-4, with D possibly being TRBD2 (5 bases). The CDR3 loop spans 12 amino acids. Trimming cost V 6 bases and J 9 bases, with 15 bases left between them. Germline V gene lookup returns CDR1 DFQATT and CDR2 SNEGSKA (reference sequence). As DNA, the CDR3 is TGCAGTGCCGCTGAGGGCGCGGTCATTCAGTACTTC. Residues: CSAAEGAVIQYF.

This chain links TRBV20-1 with TRBJ1-2; D is unclear. The germline CDR1 and CDR2 sequences are DFQATT and SNEGSKA (reference sequence). This CDR3 has 13 residues. V lost 3 bases, J lost 4 bases, and 12 bases lay in between. CDR3 loop: CSASNQIAYGYTF. CDR3 DNA: TGCAGTGCTAGCAACCAGATAGCCTATGGCTACACCTTC.

This clonotype was counted only a few times. V is TRBV6-2 or TRBV6-3 and J is TRBJ1-4; TRBD1 matches at 9 bases. Unmatched junction bases numbered 8, after V lost 6 bases and J lost 6 bases. Germline lookup yields CDR1 MNHEY and CDR2 SVGEGT. The CDR3 has 15 residues. CDR3 DNA sequence: TGTGCCAGCAGAGACCTGGGACAGGGTGATGAAAAACTGTTTTTT. This codes for CASRDLGQGDEKLFF.

The V call is TRBV20-1, the J call TRBJ1-5; D uncertain. This CDR3 is built from 13 residues. V gave up 1 base and J gave up 4 bases, with 8 bases separating them. CDR1 and CDR2 from the germline V gene are DFQATT and SNEGSKA (reference sequence). Here the CDR3 DNA reads TGCAGTGCTAGAGGACCGACAAATCAGCCCCAGCATTTT. Residues: CSARGPTNQPQHF.

The V call is TRBV12-3 or TRBV12-4, the J call TRBJ2-2; 7 positions agree with TRBD1. Trimming took 8 bases from V and 4 from J; bases not matched to a gene: 7. The CDR3 loop spans 14 amino acids. The CDR3 DNA is TGTGCCAGCCGCGGACAGGCCGGCACCGGGGAGCTGTTTTTT. It specifies CASRGQAGTGELFF.

This clonotype has ten or more counts. The V and J genes are TRBV20-1 and TRBJ2-1, with 7 nucleotides matching TRBD2. Germline V gene sequence: CDR1 DFQATT, CDR2 SNEGSKA (reference sequence). J was trimmed by 8 bases and V by 0 bases; bases with no gene match: 10. The CDR3 has 15 amino acids. Written as DNA, the CDR3 is TGCAGTGCTAGAGATCGGGCGGGAGTAGCTCATGAGCAGTTCTTC. Its protein is CSARDRAGVAHEQFF.

This clonotype showed up many times. The genes are TRBV3-1 and TRBJ2-1; TRBD1 aligns across 7 bases. Germline-derived CDR1 and CDR2 are LGHDT and YNNKEL (reference sequence). CDR3 length: 14 amino acids. With 3 bases clipped from V and 6 bases from J, the junction kept 5 bases outside the gene matches. CDR3 DNA: TGTGCCAGCAGCCAGGACAGGTTCTTCAATGAGCAGTTCTTC. This codes for CASSQDRFFNEQFF.

This clonotype was seen ten or more times. CDR3 loop: CSARSLWDRGPADTQYF. DNA for the CDR3: TGCAGTGCTAGAAGCCTTTGGGACAGAGGGCCCGCAGATACGCAGTATTTT. J is TRBJ2-3 and V is TRBV20-1; 7 nucleotides line up with TRBD1. Germline trimming cut 2 bases from V and 4 bases from J; bases unmatched to any gene: 15. The V gene's germline CDR1 is DFQATT and CDR2 SNEGSKA (reference sequence). The CDR3 sequence is 17 residues long.

There are a few counts of this clonotype. The V and J genes are TRBV27 and TRBJ2-5; D ambiguous. The CDR3 is made up of 14 amino acids. From germline, CDR1 is MNHEY and CDR2 SMNVEV (reference sequence). V was shortened by 1 base and J by 0 bases, with 6 bases between the two germline ends. The CDR3 sequence is CASSLWANQETQYF. The CDR3 bases are TGTGCCAGCAGTTTATGGGCAAACCAAGAGACCCAGTACTTC.

This clonotype was seen a handful of times. The chain is built from TRBV20-1 and TRBJ1-1; the D is unclear. The ends were cut back, 5 bases at V and 1 base at J, with 2 bases in the middle. The CDR3 has 10 amino acids. CDR1 and CDR2 from the germline V gene are DFQATT and SNEGSKA (reference sequence). CDR3 loop: CSAWNTEAFF. The CDR3 DNA sequence: TGCAGTGCTTGGAACACTGAAGCTTTCTTT.

At least ten counts were recorded for this clonotype. The V gene is TRBV6-1, the J gene TRBJ2-4; no definite D call. The CDR3 spans 16 residues. Germline-derived CDR1 and CDR2 are MNHNS and SASEGT. V was shortened by 3 bases and J by 1 base, with 13 bases between the two germline ends. CDR3 sequence: CASSDVDRTAKNIQYF. CDR3 DNA sequence: TGTGCCAGCAGTGACGTAGATAGGACGGCCAAAAACATTCAGTACTTC.

V is TRBV28 and J is TRBJ2-5, with D perhaps assigned TRBD1 or TRBD2 (5 bases each). The CDR3 runs to 14 residues. From germline, CDR1 is MDHEN and CDR2 SYDVKM. Deletions cut 4 bases from V and 2 bases from J, with 11 bases between. CDR3 loop: CASSSRDLQETQYF. DNA for the CDR3: TGTGCCAGCAGTTCCCGGGACCTTCAAGAGACCCAGTACTTC.

In this sample, this clonotype turned up a few times. Germline and junction disagree at one end, which may indicate a read error. CDR3 in DNA: TGCAGTGCTGGAGAGACAGGGAGGGGAGAGACCCAGTACTTC. Amino acid sequence: CSAGETGRGETQYF. The V call is TRBV20-1, the J call TRBJ2-5; the D call may be TRBD1 or TRBD2 (7 bases each). The germline V gene has CDR1 DFQATT and CDR2 SNEGSKA (reference sequence). There are 14 residues in the CDR3.

This clonotype was detected many times. The V call is TRBV6-5, the J call TRBJ2-3, with D hard to call. CDR1 is MNHEY and CDR2 is SVGAGI in the germline V gene. V lost 2 bases, J lost 0 bases, and 9 bases lay in between. CDR3 length equals 15 residues. In DNA form, the CDR3 reads TGTGCCAGCAGTTACGGCGGAAAAAGCACAGATACGCAGTATTTT. Amino acids: CASSYGGKSTDTQYF.

The chain links TRBV20-1 to TRBJ2-1; D is undetermined. The ends were cut back, 1 base at V and 3 bases at J, with 7 bases in the middle. The germline CDR1 and CDR2 sequences are DFQATT and SNEGSKA (reference sequence). The CDR3 has 13 residues. This CDR3 reads CSARVPYYNEQFF. The CDR3 DNA sequence: TGCAGTGCTAGAGTTCCCTACTACAATGAGCAGTTCTTC.

This clonotype has more than one count but fewer than ten. Written as DNA, the CDR3 is TGTGCCAGCTCACCGGGACTAGCCGTATTTTCCTCCTACGAGCAGTACTTC. This gives the protein CASSPGLAVFSSYEQYF. The V gene is TRBV18, the J gene TRBJ2-7; TRBD2 matches 9 bases. The V gene's germline CDR1 is KGHSH and CDR2 LQKENI. The CDR3 loop spans 17 amino acids. Losses at the gene ends were 3 bases for V and 0 bases for J; bases not matched to a gene: 9.

This clonotype came up many times. CDR3 amino acids: CASSLGVRREETQYF. CDR3 bases: TGTGCCAGCAGCTTAGGGGTGAGGCGGGAAGAGACCCAGTACTTC. The V and J genes are TRBV7-2 and TRBJ2-5; tentative D call: TRBD2 (5 bases). CDR1 is SGHTA and CDR2 is FQGNSA in the germline V gene. Trimming left V 1 base short and J 3 bases short, with 12 bases between. This CDR3 is built from 15 residues.

V gene TRBV29-1 combines with J gene TRBJ2-2, with 10 bases matching TRBD2. The CDR3 covers 14 residues. Germline CDR1 SQVTM, CDR2 ANQGSEA. With 4 bases clipped from V and 1 base from J, the junction kept 0 bases outside the gene matches. CDR3 coding DNA: TGCAGCGTTGCTAGCGGGGGGAACACCGGGGAGCTGTTTTTT. Protein: CSVASGGNTGELFF.

The chain is built from TRBV12-3 or TRBV12-4 and TRBJ2-1; no definite D call. The CDR3 is 13 amino acids. Trimming stripped 2 bases from V and 4 bases from J, with 6 bases between. The CDR3 nucleotides are TGTGCCAGCAGTTTACTACCATACAATGAGCAGTTCTTC. Its translation: CASSLLPYNEQFF.

The genes are TRBV9 and TRBJ2-1; possibly TRBD1 for D (6 bases). Trimming pared 0 bases from V and 5 bases from J, leaving 12 bases between. This CDR3 region has 15 residues. Germline CDR1 reads SGDLS; CDR2 reads YYNGEE. CDR3 sequence (DNA): TGTGCCAGCAGCGTAGGGGGGCTTAACGACAATGAGCAGTTCTTC. Protein product: CASSVGGLNDNEQFF.

As for this clonotype: A read error may explain this, as a much larger clone is one base away. This rearrangement joins TRBV2 to TRBJ2-3; D is possibly TRBD1 or TRBD2 (5 bases each). Germline V gene lookup returns CDR1 SNHLY and CDR2 FYNNEI. The germline V and J ends were trimmed by 4 bases and 2 bases, with 7 bases remaining between them. The CDR3 length is 13 residues. The CDR3 DNA reads TGTGCCAGCAGTGTGGGGGACACAGATACGCAGTATTTT. Translating gives CASSVGDTDTQYF.

A few counts support this clonotype. The chain carries TRBV9 and TRBJ2-1; 8 bases are shared with TRBD1. Germline V gives CDR1 SGDLS, CDR2 YYNGEE. The CDR3 extends over 12 amino acids. With 3 bases clipped from V and 12 bases from J, the junction kept 5 bases outside the gene matches. CDR3 sequence reads: CASSADRGRQFF. CDR3 DNA: TGTGCCAGCAGCGCAGACAGGGGTAGGCAGTTCTTC.

This clonotype was counted ten times or more. The rearrangement links TRBV7-4 to TRBJ2-1, with TRBD2 identical over 10 bases. CDR1 and CDR2 from the germline V gene are SGHVT and SQSDAQ. CDR3 length: 16 residues. The V segment lost 5 bases and the J segment 5 bases; nucleotides outside the gene matches: 9. CDR3 in amino acids: CASSPPGLAPNNEQFF. The CDR3 coding sequence is TGTGCCAGCAGCCCCCCGGGACTAGCGCCGAACAATGAGCAGTTCTTC.

This clonotype has a count of ten or more. The chain recombines TRBV19 with TRBJ1-1; TRBD1 matches at 7 bases. Looked up from germline, CDR1 is LNHDA and CDR2 is SQIVND (reference sequence). The V segment lost 1 base and the J segment 1 base; nucleotides outside the gene matches: 0. The CDR3 covers 14 residues. The chain's CDR3 is CASSIAGGNTEAFF. As DNA, the CDR3 is TGTGCCAGTAGTATAGCAGGGGGGAACACTGAAGCTTTCTTT.